These 22 T cell receptor beta chains share one sample of origin, sequenced in a study of vaccination and CD4 T cells after COVID-19. The antigens these receptors bind are not known. Sequencing of DNA taken from cultured CD4+ T cells relied on the Oncomine TCR Beta short-read assay. TCRdb used MiXCR to reprocess the PCR reads, holding one entry per CDR3 protein. Of 11,000 to 15,000 distinct CDR3 sequences in the sample, 24% were seen once. The treatment: approximately nine-day PBMC culture with coronavirus spike peptide pools or control peptides (ViraFEST assay). Material: CD4+ T cells from blood, cultured in vitro, obtained after SARS-CoV-2 vaccination. The receptors were sampled from a human donor who had recovered from COVID-19.

The V gene is TRBV6-5, the J gene TRBJ1-2, with a weak D call TRBD1 (5 bases). Trimming shortened V by 2 bases and J by 5 bases, and 24 bases separated the two germline ends. Germline CDR1 and CDR2: MNHEY and SVGAGI. The CDR3 has 18 amino acids. The CDR3 DNA sequence: TGTGCCAGCAGTTACCACCGCCCAGGGACCCGCATCTCATATGGCTACACCTTC. Translating it yields CASSYHRPGTRISYGYTF.

This clonotype showed up just a few times. This chain uses TRBV7-3 with TRBJ2-1, with TRBD2 matching over 13 bases. This CDR3 region has 15 residues. Germline V gene lookup returns CDR1 SGHTA and CDR2 FQGTGA. The V and J ends lost 5 bases and 8 bases, in that order; junction bases with no gene match: 6. The chain's CDR3 is CASSPGLAGVDEQFF. The CDR3 DNA follows: TGTGCCAGCAGCCCCGGACTAGCGGGAGTCGATGAGCAGTTCTTC.

This clonotype has a handful of counts. The rearrangement links TRBV15 to TRBJ1-6; possible D gene TRBD1, 5 bases. This CDR3 is 16 amino acids long. The V end was cut by 3 bases, the J end by 9 bases, with 18 bases between. CDR1 LNHNV and CDR2 YYDKDF come from the germline V gene (reference sequence). The CDR3: CATSSPGAGLGSPLHF. Here the CDR3 DNA reads TGTGCCACCAGCAGCCCCGGGGCAGGGTTGGGTTCACCCCTCCACTTT. Variable domain in full (rest from reference TRBV15 and TRBJ1-6): DAMVIQNPRYQVTQFGKPVTLSCSQTLNHNVMYWYQQKSSQAPKLLFHYYDKDFNNEADTPDNFQSRRPNTSFCFLDIRSPGLGDTAMYLCATSSPGAGLGSPLHFGNGTRLTVT.

The gene calls are TRBV28 and TRBJ1-6; D ambiguous. Germline V gives CDR1 MDHEN, CDR2 SYDVKM. The CDR3 has 13 residues. V dropped 7 bases and J dropped 2 bases, with 6 bases sitting between them. This CDR3 is CASTIAYNSPLHF. CDR3 bases: TGTGCCAGCACTATTGCCTATAATTCACCCCTCCACTTT.

This clonotype was found a few times. V gene TRBV7-2 combines with J gene TRBJ2-3; D possibly uses TRBD1 or TRBD2 (6 bases each). Looked up from germline, CDR1 is SGHTA and CDR2 is FQGNSA. This CDR3 is built from 14 residues. Trimming stripped 5 bases from V and 4 bases from J, with 13 bases between. CDR3 nucleotide sequence: TGTGCCAGCAGCCAGGTCGGGGGCCCAGATACGCAGTATTTT. Protein sequence: CASSQVGGPDTQYF.

This clonotype has a handful of counts. The chain links TRBV19 to TRBJ2-7; 8 bases line up with TRBD1. V was pared by 6 bases and J by 2 bases, with 9 bases of the junction left unmatched. The CDR3 is 15 residues long. Germline V gives CDR1 LNHDA, CDR2 SQIVND (reference sequence). DNA of the CDR3: TGTGCCAGTAGCAGTTACGGGACAGGAACCTACGAGCAGTACTTC. Translated: CASSSYGTGTYEQYF.

The V and J genes are TRBV6-1 and TRBJ1-6; 7 nucleotides agree with TRBD1. After removal of 7 bases from V and 1 base from J, the junction contained 4 bases not matched to a gene. CDR3 size: 15 residues. Germline loops: CDR1 MNHNS, CDR2 SASEGT. For the CDR3, the DNA is TGTGCCAGCACCTGGGACAGTTCCTATAATTCACCCCTCCACTTT. It encodes CASTWDSSYNSPLHF.

The genes are TRBV20-1 and TRBJ1-2, with D hard to call. CDR1 DFQATT and CDR2 SNEGSKA come from the germline V gene (reference sequence). The CDR3 is 12 residues long. Trimming pared 0 bases from V and 7 bases from J, leaving 9 bases between. CDR3 amino acids: CSARDDGVGYTF. The CDR3, as DNA: TGCAGTGCTAGAGACGATGGGGTTGGCTACACCTTC.

This sequence joins TRBV5-4 and TRBJ2-1, with 11 positions matching TRBD2. The CDR3 loop spans 18 amino acids. The J segment lost 6 bases and the V segment lost 0 bases, leaving 11 bases of the junction unmatched. Germline CDR1 SGHNT, CDR2 YYREEE (reference sequence). This chain's CDR3 is CASSLESSGRRRTNEQFF. The CDR3 nucleotides read TGTGCCAGCAGCTTGGAGTCTAGCGGGAGGCGAAGGACCAATGAGCAGTTCTTC.

This clonotype was counted between two and nine times. The rearrangement links TRBV7-3 to TRBJ1-1; D gene ambiguous. This CDR3 is 14 amino acids long. Trimming cost V 5 bases and J 2 bases, with 12 bases left between them. Germline CDR1 SGHTA, CDR2 FQGTGA. The CDR3 loop is CASSLSLINTEAFF. The CDR3 DNA reads TGTGCCAGCAGCCTAAGTCTTATCAACACTGAAGCTTTCTTT.

This chain uses TRBV6-1 with TRBJ1-1, with 8 bases aligning to TRBD1. Germline CDR1 and CDR2: MNHNS and SASEGT. CDR3 length equals 15 residues. V lost 4 bases to trimming and J lost 1 base; unmatched junction nucleotides: 5. The DNA for the CDR3 is TGTGCCAGCAGTGGGCGACAGGGGAGGAACACTGAAGCTTTCTTT. Amino acid sequence: CASSGRQGRNTEAFF.

J is TRBJ2-3 and V is TRBV28, with D possibly matching TRBD2 (7 bases). Trimming shortened V by 3 bases and J by 3 bases, and 13 bases separated the two germline ends. CDR1 is MDHEN, CDR2 SYDVKM, per germline. The CDR3 length is 15 residues. The chain's CDR3 is CASSFGGGGTDTQYF. CDR3 DNA: TGTGCCAGCAGTTTTGGGGGAGGGGGGACAGATACGCAGTATTTT. Filled out from reference TRBV28 and TRBJ2-3, the complete variable domain reads DVKVTQSSRYLVKRTGEKVFLECVQDMDHENMFWYRQDPGLGLRLIYFSYDVKMKEKGDIPEGYSVSREKKERFSLILESASTNQTSMYLCASSFGGGGTDTQYFGPGTRLTVL.

This clonotype was observed a few times. The V gene is TRBV7-9, the J gene TRBJ1-2; D unclear. CDR1 and CDR2 (germline): SEHNR, FQNEAQ (reference sequence). Trimming took off 1 base at V and 0 bases at J, with 3 bases between the two ends. The CDR3 has 13 residues. CDR3 nucleotides: TGTGCCAGCAGCTTAGGGGCTAACTATGGCTACACCTTC. Translated: CASSLGANYGYTF.

The gene calls are TRBV7-2 and TRBJ2-6; D call uncertain. In germline, CDR1 is SGHTA, CDR2 FQGNSA. V gave up 5 bases and J gave up 1 base, with 9 bases separating them. The CDR3 loop spans 15 amino acids. In DNA form, the CDR3 reads TGTGCCAGCAGCCCAAGGGATTCTGGGGCCAACGTCCTGACTTTC. Residues: CASSPRDSGANVLTF.

In its sample, this clonotype was seen a few times. V usage is TRBV28 and J usage is TRBJ2-5; 7 bases are shared with TRBD1. V was pared by 5 bases and J by 6 bases, with 15 bases of the junction left unmatched. Germline loops: CDR1 MDHEN, CDR2 SYDVKM. The CDR3 is made up of 16 amino acids. The CDR3 DNA reads as TGTGCCAGCAGTCCGAACTTCACAGGGGTTCGTAAGACCCAGTACTTC. It codes for CASSPNFTGVRKTQYF.

This clonotype came up a few times. The J gene is TRBJ2-7, the V gene TRBV28; 10 nucleotides agree with TRBD2. The V segment lost 3 bases and the J segment 2 bases; nucleotides outside the gene matches: 4. The CDR3 is 15 amino acids. CDR1 MDHEN and CDR2 SYDVKM come from the germline V gene. CDR3 in amino acids: CASSLAAGGTYEQYF. The CDR3 nucleotides read TGTGCCAGCAGTTTGGCAGCGGGGGGGACCTACGAGCAGTACTTC.

J is TRBJ2-7 and V is TRBV6-2 or TRBV6-3; tentative D call: TRBD1 (6 bases). CDR1 MNHEY and CDR2 SVGEGT come from the germline V gene. Between the trimmed V and J ends, which lost 6 bases and 6 bases, there was a span of 9 bases. The CDR3 extends over 11 amino acids. CDR3 coding DNA: TGTGCCAGCAGACAGGGAATCGAGCAGTACTTC. Its protein is CASRQGIEQYF.

This clonotype turned up a few times. J is TRBJ1-2 and V is TRBV12-3 or TRBV12-4, with 10 bases identical to TRBD1. The CDR3 length is 16 residues. The trim removed 2 bases at V and 5 bases at J, leaving 8 bases unmatched. This chain's CDR3 is CASSLLVPGQGYGYTF. CDR3 nucleotides: TGTGCCAGCAGTTTACTTGTCCCGGGACAGGGGTATGGCTACACCTTC.

As regards this clonotype: A much larger clone lies a single base off, so this may be a read error. This chain links TRBV20-1 with TRBJ1-5; the D is unclear. The CDR3 contains 15 residues. Germline-derived CDR1 and CDR2 are DFQATT and SNEGSKA (reference sequence). Between the trimmed V and J ends, which lost 3 bases and 0 bases, there was a span of 12 bases. The CDR3 bases are TGCAGTGCTAGTACGGCACTTACTAGCAATCAGCCCCAGCATTTT. The encoded protein is CSASTALTSNQPQHF.

This chain connects TRBV7-9 to TRBJ1-5, with 12 bases aligning to TRBD1. CDR1 SEHNR and CDR2 FQNEAQ come from the germline V gene (reference sequence). There are 16 residues in the CDR3. J was trimmed by 7 bases and V by 5 bases; bases with no gene match: 9. The CDR3 bases are TGTGCCAGCAGCCGCCACGGGACAGGGGGCCGCCAGCCCCAGCATTTT. Protein: CASSRHGTGGRQPQHF.

The V and J genes are TRBV24-1 and TRBJ2-6; TRBD1 aligns across 7 bases. The V gene's germline CDR1 is KGHDR and CDR2 SFDVKD. V was clipped by 7 bases and J by 0 bases; unmatched bases: 17. CDR3 length equals 20 residues. CDR3 loop: CATSGPKGAGAVSGANVLTF. In DNA, the CDR3 is TGTGCCACCAGCGGTCCTAAGGGGGCAGGGGCTGTCTCTGGGGCCAACGTCCTGACTTTC.

The table lists this clonotype with a count of one. Given the absence of the conserved phenylalanine or tryptophan at the CDR3 end, a read error is likely. The V gene is TRBV7-2, the J gene TRBJ2-7, with 9 bases matching TRBD2. V trimming: 2 bases; J trimming: 1 base; junction bases outside the gene matches: 3. The CDR3 loop spans 15 amino acids. Germline V gene data show CDR1 as SGHTA and CDR2 as FQGNSA. CDR3 sequence (DNA): TGTGCCAGCAGCTTATCGAGCGGGAGGTCCTACGAGCAGTACTCC. Encoded protein: CASSLSSGRSYEQYS.